Each of the 5 T cell receptor beta chains below was sequenced from the same sample in a study of Graves' ophthalmopathy and Graves' hyperthyroidism. For repertoire sequencing, the TCR beta CDR3 regions were amplified from RNA transcripts. Following a first-round RT-PCR that used HTBI primers, a second-round multiplex PCR was carried out. TCRdb itself ran the multiplex PCR reads through MiXCR, one entry per CDR3 protein. The sample shows 560,000 or so distinct CDR3 sequences, roughly 39% of them seen only once. The sequencing input was peripheral blood or thyroid tissue (not recorded which). These receptors all stem from an adult man with Graves' hyperthyroidism.

The chain couples TRBV6-5 to TRBJ2-7, with 7 bases aligning to TRBD1. The CDR3 sequence is 14 residues long. The germline gives CDR1 MNHEY, CDR2 SVGAGI. After removal of 7 bases from V and 3 bases from J, the junction contained 9 bases not matched to a gene. The CDR3 protein is CASKKFGTVYEQYF. Written as DNA, the CDR3 is TGTGCCAGCAAGAAGTTTGGGACAGTCTACGAGCAGTACTTC.

This clonotype was seen ten or more times. This chain joins TRBV5-5 and TRBJ1-5, with unresolved D. This CDR3 spans 15 amino acids. Trimming shortened V by 0 bases and J by 4 bases, and 11 bases separated the two germline ends. Germline lookup yields CDR1 SGHKS and CDR2 YYEKEE (reference sequence). In DNA, the CDR3 is TGTGCCAGCAGCTTGGCTAGGTCAGGAAATCAGCCCCAGCATTTT. This codes for CASSLARSGNQPQHF.

This clonotype was counted a few times. The chain combines TRBV10-2 with TRBJ2-3; 13 bases map to TRBD2. The CDR3 consists of 17 residues. The germline V gene encodes CDR1 WSHSY and CDR2 SAAADI. V trimming: 2 bases; J trimming: 4 bases; junction bases outside the gene matches: 6. In DNA, the CDR3 is TGCGCCAGCAGTGAGCGTACTAGCGGGGGGGCGTCAGATACGCAGTATTTT. It is translated as CASSERTSGGASDTQYF.

This clonotype has ten or more counts. The chain joins TRBV2 to TRBJ1-2; D might be TRBD1 (5 bases). In germline, CDR1 is SNHLY, CDR2 FYNNEI. This CDR3 comprises 11 residues. The V gene lost 4 bases and the J gene lost 8 bases, with 8 bases spanning the gap. The CDR3 sequence is CASSARGGYTF. The CDR3 DNA follows: TGTGCCAGCAGTGCCCGGGGGGGCTACACCTTC.

The CDR3 coding sequence is TGTGCCAGCAAACAGGGGGTGAACACTGAAGCTTTCTTT. Translating gives CASKQGVNTEAFF. The chain has TRBV2 and TRBJ1-1; TRBD1 aligns across 8 bases. With V trimmed by 7 bases and J by 0 bases, 1 base remained unmatched. CDR1 and CDR2 (germline): SNHLY, FYNNEI. The CDR3 runs to 13 residues.